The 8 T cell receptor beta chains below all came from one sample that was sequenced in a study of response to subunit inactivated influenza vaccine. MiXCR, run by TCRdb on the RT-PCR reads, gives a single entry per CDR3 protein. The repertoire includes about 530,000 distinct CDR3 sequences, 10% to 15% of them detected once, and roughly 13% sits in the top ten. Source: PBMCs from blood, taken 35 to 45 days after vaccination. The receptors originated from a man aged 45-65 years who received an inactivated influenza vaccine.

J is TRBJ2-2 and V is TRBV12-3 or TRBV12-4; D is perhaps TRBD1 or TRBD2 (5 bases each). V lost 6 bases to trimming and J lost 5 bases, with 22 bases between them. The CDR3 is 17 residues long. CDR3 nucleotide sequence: TGTGCCAGCAGCTGGGGGAGACTACGCCCTGGGACCGGGGAGCTGTTTTTT. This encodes CASSWGRLRPGTGELFF.

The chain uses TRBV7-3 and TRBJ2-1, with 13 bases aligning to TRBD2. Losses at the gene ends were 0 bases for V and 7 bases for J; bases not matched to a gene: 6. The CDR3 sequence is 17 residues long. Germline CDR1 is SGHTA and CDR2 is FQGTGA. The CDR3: CASSLTLGTSGVNEQFF. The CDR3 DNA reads TGTGCCAGCAGCTTAACGTTGGGGACTAGCGGGGTGAATGAGCAGTTCTTC.

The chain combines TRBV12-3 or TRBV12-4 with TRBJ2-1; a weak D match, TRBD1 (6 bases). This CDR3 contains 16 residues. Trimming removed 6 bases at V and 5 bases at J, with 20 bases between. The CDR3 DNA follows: TGTGCCAGCAGGCGCAGAGGGGGTCAAACCGACAATGAGCAGTTCTTC. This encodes CASRRRGGQTDNEQFF.

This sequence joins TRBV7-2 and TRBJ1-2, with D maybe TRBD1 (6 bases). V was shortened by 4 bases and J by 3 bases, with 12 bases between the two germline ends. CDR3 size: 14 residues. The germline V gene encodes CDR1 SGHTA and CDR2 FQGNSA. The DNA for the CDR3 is TGTGCCAGCAGCTCGGACAGTGCGGACTATGGCTACACCTTC. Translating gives CASSSDSADYGYTF.

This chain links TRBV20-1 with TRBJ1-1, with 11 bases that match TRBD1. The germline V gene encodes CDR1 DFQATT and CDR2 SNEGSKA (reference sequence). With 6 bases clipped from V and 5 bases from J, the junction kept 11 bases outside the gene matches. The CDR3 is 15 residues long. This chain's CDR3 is CSAGQGARGGTEAFF. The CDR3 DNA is TGCAGTGCCGGACAGGGGGCGCGAGGGGGGACTGAAGCTTTCTTT.

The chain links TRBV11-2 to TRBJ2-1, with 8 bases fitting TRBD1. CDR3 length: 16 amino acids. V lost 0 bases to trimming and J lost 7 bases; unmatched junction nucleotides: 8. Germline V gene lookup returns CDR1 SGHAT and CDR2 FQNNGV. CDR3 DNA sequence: TGTGCCAGCAGCTTAGATCTGGACAGGGTTTGGAATGAGCAGTTCTTC. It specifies CASSLDLDRVWNEQFF.

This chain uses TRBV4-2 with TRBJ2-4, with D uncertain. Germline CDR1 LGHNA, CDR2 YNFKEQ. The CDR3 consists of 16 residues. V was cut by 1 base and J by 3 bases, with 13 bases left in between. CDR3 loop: CASSQVSQKFKNIQYF. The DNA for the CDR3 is TGTGCCAGCAGCCAAGTGTCCCAGAAATTCAAAAACATTCAGTACTTC.

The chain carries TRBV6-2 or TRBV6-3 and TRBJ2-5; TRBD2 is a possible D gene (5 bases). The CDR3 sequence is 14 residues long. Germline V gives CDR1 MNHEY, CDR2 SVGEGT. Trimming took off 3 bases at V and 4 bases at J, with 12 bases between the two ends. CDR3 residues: CASSYIGRGETQYF. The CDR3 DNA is TGTGCCAGCAGTTATATAGGGAGAGGAGAGACCCAGTACTTC.